Each of the 20 T cell receptor beta chains below was sequenced from the same sample in a study of T cell responses to AZD1222 COVID-19 vaccine. The repertoire was sequenced with immunoSEQ multiplex PCR; TCRdb's copy has only in-frame clones and lacks some. This sample has around 100,000 clones, with nearly 95% found just once. The sequencing here drew on peripheral blood, taken on day 0 of AZD1222 vaccination. The receptors originated from an adult in good health.

The rearrangement uses TRBV28 and TRBJ1-2; TRBD1 might be the D (6 bases). V gave up 6 bases and J gave up 8 bases, with 19 bases separating them. The CDR3 has 14 residues. From germline, CDR1 is MDHEN and CDR2 SYDVKM. The CDR3 DNA is TGTGCCAGCAGCCGCCAAGGGGGAGGGGGAGGCTACACCTTC. Translating gives CASSRQGGGGGYTF.

The chain recombines TRBV18 with TRBJ1-3, with TRBD1 matching 8 bases. Germline V gene lookup returns CDR1 KGHSH and CDR2 LQKENI. This CDR3 region has 16 residues. J was trimmed by 4 bases and V by 3 bases; bases with no gene match: 8. The CDR3 DNA follows: TGTGCCAGCTCACCTTCGACAGGGGTGAGAGGAAACACCATATATTTT. This codes for CASSPSTGVRGNTIYF. Variable domain in full (rest from reference TRBV18 and TRBJ1-3): NAGVMQNPRHLVRRRGQEARLRCSPMKGHSHVYWYRQLPEEGLKFMVYLQKENIIDESGMPKERFSAEFPKEGPSILRIQQVVRGDSAAYFCASSPSTGVRGNTIYFGEGSWLTVV.

As for this clone: The same CDR3 arises from other DNA sequences in this sample as well. The V and J genes are TRBV7-9 and TRBJ2-5; D not certain. The CDR3 loop spans 12 amino acids. Between the trimmed V and J ends, which lost 8 bases and 0 bases, there was a span of 7 bases. The germline V gene encodes CDR1 SEHNR and CDR2 FQNEAQ (reference sequence). The CDR3 reads CASSWYQETQYF. CDR3 bases: TGTGCCAGCTCGTGGTACCAAGAGACCCAGTACTTC.

J is TRBJ1-6 and V is TRBV28, with D possibly TRBD1 on 5 matching bases. CDR1 MDHEN and CDR2 SYDVKM come from the germline V gene. This CDR3 region has 16 residues. The V end was cut by 6 bases, the J end by 4 bases, with 16 bases between. The CDR3 is CASRGGRLLYNSPLHF. The CDR3 DNA sequence: TGTGCCAGCAGGGGGGGTCGGCTCTTATATAATTCACCCCTCCACTTT.

The chain combines TRBV6-5 with TRBJ1-6; D call uncertain. The V gene lost 2 bases and the J gene lost 7 bases, with 3 bases spanning the gap. The CDR3 length is 12 residues. Germline loops: CDR1 MNHEY, CDR2 SVGAGI. CDR3 region: CASSYPNSPLHF. The CDR3 DNA is TGTGCCAGCAGTTACCCCAATTCACCCCTCCACTTT.

The rearrangement uses TRBV7-9 and TRBJ1-4; D may be TRBD1 (5 bases). V was cut by 5 bases and J by 7 bases, with 17 bases left in between. This CDR3 comprises 15 residues. Germline CDR1 and CDR2: SEHNR and FQNEAQ (reference sequence). The CDR3 sequence is CASSTNGREGEKLFF. The CDR3 bases are TGTGCCAGCAGCACCAACGGCAGGGAAGGTGAAAAACTGTTTTTT.

The table lists this clone with a count of one. The chain joins TRBV28 to TRBJ2-1, with 10 bases that match TRBD2. The CDR3 contains 16 residues. CDR1 is MDHEN, CDR2 SYDVKM, per germline. J gave up 7 bases and V 2 bases, and 8 bases lay outside the gene matches. CDR3 nucleotide sequence: TGTGCCAGCAGTTTACTTAGCGGGAGGAGGAGAAATGAGCAGTTCTTC. Translation: CASSLLSGRRRNEQFF.

The V call is TRBV27, the J call TRBJ2-7; 10 positions match TRBD1. This CDR3 contains 14 residues. Germline CDR1 and CDR2: MNHEY and SMNVEV (reference sequence). The V and J ends lost 9 bases and 0 bases, in that order; junction bases with no gene match: 5. CDR3 sequence: CASSGTGDSYEQYF. The DNA for the CDR3 is TGTGCCAGTTCCGGGACAGGGGACTCCTACGAGCAGTACTTC.

This chain links TRBV7-9 with TRBJ1-4, with 12 nucleotides matching TRBD1. From germline, CDR1 is SEHNR and CDR2 FQNEAQ (reference sequence). The V gene end was trimmed by 4 bases and the J gene end by 8 bases; junction bases not matched to a gene: 2. The CDR3 runs 14 residues. The CDR3 is CASSSGTGGEKLFF. As DNA, the CDR3 is TGTGCCAGCAGCTCCGGGACAGGGGGCGAAAAACTGTTTTTT.

This clone was seen once. The V call is TRBV20-1, the J call TRBJ2-7, with TRBD2 matching over 9 bases. The CDR3 totals 16 residues. The junction had 11 bases not matched to a gene; V was cut back by 3 bases and J by 2 bases. Germline CDR1 reads DFQATT; CDR2 reads SNEGSKA (reference sequence). The CDR3: CSASPNTGLAPYEQYF. CDR3 sequence (DNA): TGCAGTGCTAGTCCTAATACGGGACTAGCACCCTACGAGCAGTACTTC.

This clone is a singleton in its sample. The genes are TRBV5-1 and TRBJ2-7, with 11 bases identical to TRBD2. The germline V gene encodes CDR1 SGHRS and CDR2 YFSETQ. Trimming removed 4 bases from V and 2 bases from J; junction bases left unmatched: 14. The CDR3 runs to 18 residues. CDR3 nucleotide sequence: TGCGCCAGCAGCGAAACCCCGCCGACTAGCGGGATACCCTACGAGCAGTACTTC. This gives the protein CASSETPPTSGIPYEQYF.

In regard to this clone: No DNA is shown, since the ends of the CDR3 on it are uncertain; the CDR3 is the one TCRdb lists. The CDR3 reads CASSLAIFTGSCFF. The V gene is TRBV7-8, the J gene TRBJ2-2; the D segment call TRBD2 is taken from the table without a DNA check. The CDR3 is 14 amino acids long, termini counted. The germline V gene has CDR1 SGHVS and CDR2 FQNEAQ.

This clone has a single count. The chain carries TRBV4-1 and TRBJ2-1; 10 bases match TRBD2. Trimming removed 3 bases from V and 5 bases from J; junction bases left unmatched: 1. This CDR3 is built from 14 residues. From germline, CDR1 is MGHRA and CDR2 YSYEKL. The CDR3: CASSQGLANNEQFF. In nucleotides, the CDR3 is TGCGCCAGCAGCCAGGGACTAGCGAACAATGAGCAGTTCTTC.

The chain has TRBV11-3 and TRBJ2-1, with 10 nucleotides matching TRBD2. J was trimmed by 5 bases and V by 5 bases; bases with no gene match: 6. This CDR3 contains 15 residues. CDR1 and CDR2 from the germline V gene are SGHNT and YENEEA. DNA of the CDR3: TGTGCCAGCAGCCTAACTAGCGGGATGGACAATGAGCAGTTCTTC. Translated, it gives CASSLTSGMDNEQFF.

The V gene is TRBV25-1, the J gene TRBJ1-1; 7 bases agree with TRBD1. The trim removed 5 bases at V and 3 bases at J, leaving 3 bases unmatched. This CDR3 spans 13 amino acids. Germline V lookup: CDR1 MGHDK, CDR2 SYGVNS. CDR3 coding DNA: TGTGCCAGCAGTTACAGGGGCTACACTGAAGCTTTCTTT. Translated: CASSYRGYTEAFF.

The V call is TRBV3-1 (or the pseudogene TRBV3-2), the J call TRBJ2-7; D gene ambiguous. From germline, CDR1 is LGHDT and CDR2 YNNKEL (reference sequence). With 3 bases removed from V and 7 bases from J, the gap between germline ends came to 13 bases. The CDR3 runs 13 residues. The CDR3 protein is CASSHRALGEQYF. For the CDR3, the DNA is TGTGCCAGCAGCCATCGGGCTTTGGGGGAGCAGTACTTC.

The V gene is TRBV27, the J gene TRBJ1-3, with 9 bases lining up with TRBD1. This CDR3 comprises 14 residues. Germline V gene lookup returns CDR1 MNHEY and CDR2 SMNVEV (reference sequence). V lost 11 bases and J lost 1; bases outside the gene matches: 6. The CDR3: CAGGQGKSGNTIYF. As DNA, the CDR3 is TGTGCCGGCGGACAGGGGAAGTCTGGAAACACCATATATTTT.

This chain joins TRBV21-1 and TRBJ2-7; the D segment call TRBD2 is taken from the table without a DNA check. TRBV21-1 is a pseudogene segment. This CDR3 contains 14 residues. This chain's CDR3 is CASSKRCVGSEQYF. CDR3 DNA: TGTGCCAGCAGCAAACGATGCGTTGGGAGCGAGCAGTACTTC.

The chain is built from TRBV6-4 and TRBJ2-7; a weak D match, TRBD1 (5 bases). Germline V lookup: CDR1 MRHNA, CDR2 SNTAGT. This CDR3 comprises 14 residues. The V end was cut by 3 bases, the J end by 2 bases, with 11 bases between. The CDR3 nucleotides read TGTGCCAGCAGTGAAAGCGAAGGGGCCTACGAGCAGTACTTC. Its translation is CASSESEGAYEQYF.

The genes are TRBV27 and TRBJ2-2; no reliable D call. Per germline, CDR1 MNHEY and CDR2 SMNVEV (reference sequence). Trimming cost V 3 bases and J 6 bases, with 5 bases left between them. This CDR3 contains 12 residues. CDR3 in DNA: TGTGCCAGCAGTTTTTTCTCCGGGGAGCTGTTTTTT. It yields the protein CASSFFSGELFF.